The 7 T cell receptor beta chains presented below share a single source sample, sequenced in a study of shared clonotypes between healthy human individuals. Repertoires were generated with immunoSEQ multiplex PCR, while TCRdb's copy carries only in-frame clones and drops some. Of about 1 million clones in the sample, 65% to 80% are singletons; the top ten hold roughly 1.4%. The sample comprised memory CD4+ T cells sorted from blood. The subset: CD45RA-negative fraction. Every receptor here comes from a man between 18 and 35 years old in good health.

This chain links TRBV7-2 with TRBJ2-7; 9 bases fit TRBD2. V trimming: 4 bases; J trimming: 3 bases; junction bases outside the gene matches: 1. The CDR3 spans 13 residues. From germline, CDR1 is SGHTA and CDR2 FQGNSA. This CDR3 reads CASSSTSGYEQYF. The CDR3 DNA is TGTGCCAGCAGCTCGACTAGCGGCTACGAGCAGTACTTC.

The chain has TRBV28 and TRBJ1-6, with D unresolved. There are 15 residues in the CDR3. Germline CDR1 is MDHEN and CDR2 is SYDVKM. V was clipped by 6 bases and J by 0 bases, with 9 bases between them. DNA for the CDR3: TGTGCCAGCAGCCCGGATCCCTCCTATAATTCACCCCTCCACTTT. Amino acids: CASSPDPSYNSPLHF.

Of note for this clone: This CDR3 is also generated by other DNA sequences in the sample. The chain employs TRBV6-6 and TRBJ2-2; D is unclear. Trimming stripped 3 bases from V and 5 bases from J, with 7 bases between. Germline CDR1 and CDR2: MNHNY and SVGAGI (reference sequence). The CDR3 consists of 13 residues. The CDR3 loop is CASSYGETGELFF. The DNA of the CDR3 is TGTGCCAGCAGTTATGGCGAGACCGGGGAGCTGTTTTTT.

V and J are TRBV4-2 and TRBJ1-2, with a tentative D call TRBD1 (5 bases). Between the trimmed V and J ends, which lost 1 base and 5 bases, there was a span of 14 bases. From germline, CDR1 is LGHNA and CDR2 YNFKEQ. This CDR3 contains 15 residues. This CDR3 is CASSQVPGGSYGYTF. In nucleotides, the CDR3 is TGTGCCAGCAGCCAAGTCCCGGGGGGAAGTTATGGCTACACCTTC.

The chain links TRBV23-1 to TRBJ2-3; tentative D call: TRBD1 (6 bases). TRBV23-1 has ORF status, its function being uncertain. This CDR3 comprises 15 residues. Trimming took off 0 bases at V and 3 bases at J, with 10 bases between the two ends. CDR3 nucleotide sequence: TGCGCCAGCAGTCAATCTACTAGGGGGACAGATACGCAGTATTTT. Protein: CASSQSTRGTDTQYF.

This chain links TRBV2 with TRBJ2-1, with D possibly matching TRBD2 (6 bases). This CDR3 is 13 amino acids long. Germline lookup yields CDR1 SNHLY and CDR2 FYNNEI. The V end was cut by 4 bases, the J end by 5 bases, with 9 bases between. CDR3 nucleotide sequence: TGTGCCAGCAGTGGGACGGGGGACAATGAGCAGTTCTTC. Protein product: CASSGTGDNEQFF.

The chain has TRBV11-1 and TRBJ1-1; D is perhaps TRBD1 (5 bases). The CDR3 is 13 residues long. Germline V gene data show CDR1 as SGHAT and CDR2 as FQDESV (reference sequence). Trimming shortened V by 6 bases and J by 2 bases, and 10 bases separated the two germline ends. The CDR3 coding sequence is TGTGCCAGCAGGGGGGGACCAAACACTGAAGCTTTCTTT. Protein: CASRGGPNTEAFF.